This T cell receptor beta chain was recorded in a study of T cell repertoires in cytomegalovirus infection. Study information: Indicated by public TCR beta signatures were CMV infection and matching HLA type.

CDR3 size: 16 residues. The germline gives CDR1 MNHGY, CDR2 SAAAGT. V gave up 0 bases and J gave up 4 bases; unmatched junction bases: 7. The study's findings and limits: There were carriers of CMV plus the relevant HLA, and cumulative public TCR beta family frequency identified them. CMV-specific TCR beta clonotypes restricted by HLA-C were the ones dominating the ex vivo response.

TCRdb reprocessed the reads with MiXCR, giving one entry per CDR3 protein. Of some 320,000 distinct CDR3 sequences detected, around 9.5% appear once; the ten largest clones hold about 3.9%. Remarks on this clonotype: The antigen is undetermined.

The rearrangement links TRBV6-8 to TRBJ1-1; 8 bases align to TRBD1. The sequencing input was PBMCs. This clonotype was obtained from a human donor in good health (CMV status not recorded). Some clones in this sample may be carry-over from other donors' samples. This chain's CDR3 is CASSYSPGGRITEAFF. The CDR3 coding sequence is TGTGCCAGCAGTTACTCCCCAGGGGGCAGGATCACTGAAGCTTTCTTT.